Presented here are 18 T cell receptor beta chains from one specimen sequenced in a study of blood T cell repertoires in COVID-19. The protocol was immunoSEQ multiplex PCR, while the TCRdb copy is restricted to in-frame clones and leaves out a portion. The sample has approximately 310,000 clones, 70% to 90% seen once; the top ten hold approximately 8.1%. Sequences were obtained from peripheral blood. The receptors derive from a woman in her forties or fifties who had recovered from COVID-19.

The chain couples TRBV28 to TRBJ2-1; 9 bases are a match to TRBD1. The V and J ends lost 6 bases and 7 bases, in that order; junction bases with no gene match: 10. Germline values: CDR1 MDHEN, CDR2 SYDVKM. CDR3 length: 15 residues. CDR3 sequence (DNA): TGTGCCAGCAGAAGCCCGGGACAGGGTAAAAATGAGCAGTTCTTC. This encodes CASRSPGQGKNEQFF.

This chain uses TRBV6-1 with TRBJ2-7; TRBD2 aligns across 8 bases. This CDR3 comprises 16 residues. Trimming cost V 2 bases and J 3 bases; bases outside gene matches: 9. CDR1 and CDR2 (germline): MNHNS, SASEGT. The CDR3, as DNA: TGTGCCAGCAGTGAACTCGGGAGGGGAAGTAGCTACGAGCAGTACTTC. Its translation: CASSELGRGSSYEQYF.

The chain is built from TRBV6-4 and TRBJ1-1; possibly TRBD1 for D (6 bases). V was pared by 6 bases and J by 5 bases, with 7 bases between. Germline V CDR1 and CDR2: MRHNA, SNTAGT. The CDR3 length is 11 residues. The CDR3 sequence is CASRQGTEAFF. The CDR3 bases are TGTGCCAGCAGACAGGGAACTGAAGCTTTCTTT.

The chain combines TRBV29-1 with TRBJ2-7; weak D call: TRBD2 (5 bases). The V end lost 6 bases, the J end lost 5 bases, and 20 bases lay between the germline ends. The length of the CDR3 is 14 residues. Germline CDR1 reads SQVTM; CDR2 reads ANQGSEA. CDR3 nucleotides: TGCAGCGTGGGCTTTGGGGAGTCTGGGAACGAGCAGTACTTC. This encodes CSVGFGESGNEQYF.

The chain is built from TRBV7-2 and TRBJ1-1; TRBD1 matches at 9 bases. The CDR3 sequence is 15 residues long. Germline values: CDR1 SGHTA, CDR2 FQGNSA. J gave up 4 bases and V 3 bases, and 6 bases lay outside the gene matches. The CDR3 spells CASSFDRGRTTEAFF. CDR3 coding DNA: TGTGCCAGCAGCTTCGACAGGGGGAGGACCACTGAAGCTTTCTTT. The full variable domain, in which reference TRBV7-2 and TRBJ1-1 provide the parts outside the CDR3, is GAGVSQSPSNKVTEKGKDVELRCDPISGHTALYWYRQSLGQGLEFLIYFQGNSAPDKSGLPSDRFSAERTGGSVSTLTIQRTQQEDSAVYLCASSFDRGRTTEAFFGQGTRLTVV.

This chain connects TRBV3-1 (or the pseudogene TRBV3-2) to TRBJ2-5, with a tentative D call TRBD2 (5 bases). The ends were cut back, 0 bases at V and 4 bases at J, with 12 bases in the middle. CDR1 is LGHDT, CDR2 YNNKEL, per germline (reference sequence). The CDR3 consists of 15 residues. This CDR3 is CASSQDPGKAETQYF. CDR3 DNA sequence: TGTGCCAGCAGCCAAGATCCGGGGAAGGCAGAGACCCAGTACTTC.

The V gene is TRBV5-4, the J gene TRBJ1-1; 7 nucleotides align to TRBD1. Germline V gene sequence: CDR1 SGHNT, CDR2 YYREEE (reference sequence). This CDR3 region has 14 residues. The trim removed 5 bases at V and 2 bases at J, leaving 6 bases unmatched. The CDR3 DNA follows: TGTGCCAGCAGGGAGAACAGGGGTAACACTGAAGCTTTCTTT. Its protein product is CASRENRGNTEAFF.

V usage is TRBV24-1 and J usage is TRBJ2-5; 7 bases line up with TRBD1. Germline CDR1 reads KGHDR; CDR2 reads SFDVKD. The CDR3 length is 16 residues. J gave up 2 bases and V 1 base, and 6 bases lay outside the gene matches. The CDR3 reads CATSDFWQGDQETQYF. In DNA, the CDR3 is TGTGCCACCAGTGATTTCTGGCAGGGGGATCAAGAGACCCAGTACTTC.

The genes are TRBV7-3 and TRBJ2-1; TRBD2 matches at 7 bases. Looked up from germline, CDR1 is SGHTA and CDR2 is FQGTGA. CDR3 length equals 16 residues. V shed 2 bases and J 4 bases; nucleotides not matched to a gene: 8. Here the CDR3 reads CASSLGGGLSYNEQFF. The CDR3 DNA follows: TGTGCCAGCAGCTTAGGGGGAGGGTTATCTTACAATGAGCAGTTCTTC.

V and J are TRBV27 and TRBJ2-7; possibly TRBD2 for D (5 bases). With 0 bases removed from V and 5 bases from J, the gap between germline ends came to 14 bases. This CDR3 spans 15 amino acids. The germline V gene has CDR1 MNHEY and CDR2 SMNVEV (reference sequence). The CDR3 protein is CASSLSVTSVHEQYF. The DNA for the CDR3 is TGTGCCAGCAGTTTATCTGTAACTAGTGTACACGAGCAGTACTTC.

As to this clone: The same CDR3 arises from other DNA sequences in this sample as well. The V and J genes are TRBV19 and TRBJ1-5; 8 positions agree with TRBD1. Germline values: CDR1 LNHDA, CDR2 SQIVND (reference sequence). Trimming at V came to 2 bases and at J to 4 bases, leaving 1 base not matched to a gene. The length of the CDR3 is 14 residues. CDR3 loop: CASSITGGNQPQHF. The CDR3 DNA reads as TGTGCCAGTAGTATAACAGGGGGGAATCAGCCCCAGCATTTT.

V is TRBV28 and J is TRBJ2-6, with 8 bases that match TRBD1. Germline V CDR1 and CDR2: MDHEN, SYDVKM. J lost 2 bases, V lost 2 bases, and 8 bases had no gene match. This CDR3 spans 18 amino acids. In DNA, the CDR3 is TGTGCCAGCAGTTTACGCCTAGAACAGGGGGCTGGGGCCAACGTCCTGACTTTC. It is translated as CASSLRLEQGAGANVLTF.

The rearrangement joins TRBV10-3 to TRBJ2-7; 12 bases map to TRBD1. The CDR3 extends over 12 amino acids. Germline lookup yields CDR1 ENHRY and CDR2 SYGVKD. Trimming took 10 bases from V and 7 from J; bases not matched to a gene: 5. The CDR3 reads CATGQGAGEQYF. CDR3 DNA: TGTGCCACGGGACAGGGGGCAGGGGAGCAGTACTTC.

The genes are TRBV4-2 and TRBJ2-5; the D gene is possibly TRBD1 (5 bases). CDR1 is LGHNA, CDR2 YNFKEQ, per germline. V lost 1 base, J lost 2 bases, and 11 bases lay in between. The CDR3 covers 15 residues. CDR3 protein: CASSQGTDIQETQYF. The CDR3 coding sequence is TGTGCCAGCAGCCAAGGGACGGACATTCAAGAGACCCAGTACTTC.

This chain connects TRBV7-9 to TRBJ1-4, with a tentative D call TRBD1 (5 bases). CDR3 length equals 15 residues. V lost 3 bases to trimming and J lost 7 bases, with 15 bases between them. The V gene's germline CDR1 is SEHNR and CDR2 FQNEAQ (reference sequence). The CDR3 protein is CASSFFRGIGEKLFF. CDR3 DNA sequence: TGTGCCAGCAGCTTTTTCCGGGGGATCGGTGAAAAACTGTTTTTT. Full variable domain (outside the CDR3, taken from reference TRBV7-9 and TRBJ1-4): DTGVSQNPRHKITKRGQNVTFRCDPISEHNRLYWYRQTLGQGPEFLTYFQNEAQLEKSRLLSDRFSAERPKGSFSTLEIQRTEQGDSAMYLCASSFFRGIGEKLFFGSGTQLSVL.

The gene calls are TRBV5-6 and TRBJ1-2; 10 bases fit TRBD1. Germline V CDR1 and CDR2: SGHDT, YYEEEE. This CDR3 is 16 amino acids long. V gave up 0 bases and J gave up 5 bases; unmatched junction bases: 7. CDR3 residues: CASSLARQGASYGYTF. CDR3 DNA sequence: TGTGCCAGCAGCTTGGCCAGACAGGGGGCAAGTTATGGCTACACCTTC.

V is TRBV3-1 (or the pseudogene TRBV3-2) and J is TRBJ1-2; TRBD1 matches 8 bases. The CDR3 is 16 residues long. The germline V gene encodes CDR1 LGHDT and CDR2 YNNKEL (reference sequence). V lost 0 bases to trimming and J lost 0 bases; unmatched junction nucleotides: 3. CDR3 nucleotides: TGTGCCAGCAGCCAAGAGGACAGGGAGGCTAACTATGGCTACACCTTC. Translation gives CASSQEDREANYGYTF.

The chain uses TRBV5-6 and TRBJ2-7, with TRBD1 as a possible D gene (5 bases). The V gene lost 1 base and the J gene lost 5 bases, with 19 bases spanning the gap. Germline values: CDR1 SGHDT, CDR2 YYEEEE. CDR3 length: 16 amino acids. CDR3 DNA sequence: TGTGCCAGCAGCTTGCTCCCACAGGAATTCCTCCACGAGCAGTACTTC. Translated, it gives CASSLLPQEFLHEQYF.